The 17 T cell receptor beta chains below come from one sample, sequenced in a study of control samples from healthy donors and cancer patients. Method: immunoSEQ multiplex PCR; TCRdb's copy keeps in-frame clones and lacks some. The sample has about 110,000 clones, around 80% seen once; the top ten hold under 8.5%. Sequenced sample: blood. These receptors originate from a man between 18 and 35 years old in good health.

The chain combines TRBV21-1 with TRBJ2-7; the table gives TRBD1 as D, unverified against the DNA. TRBV21-1 is a documented pseudogene. The CDR3 covers 15 residues. The CDR3 nucleotides read TGTGCCAGCACCCGCCACAGGGTGAAGGTGTACGAGCAGTACTTC. It translates to CASTRHRVKVYEQYF.

The rearrangement joins TRBV5-1 to TRBJ2-5; TRBD2 matches 12 bases. This CDR3 comprises 18 residues. Germline trimming cut 1 base from V and 4 bases from J; bases unmatched to any gene: 11. Germline V CDR1 and CDR2: SGHRS, YFSETQ. CDR3 loop: CASSLNPLAGGFIETQYF. CDR3 nucleotide sequence: TGCGCCAGCAGCTTGAATCCGCTAGCGGGGGGGTTTATAGAGACCCAGTACTTC.

There are a few counts of this clone. The gene calls are TRBV7-2 and TRBJ2-7; D is unclear. The germline V gene encodes CDR1 SGHTA and CDR2 FQGNSA. The CDR3 has 14 residues. Trimming cost V 2 bases and J 0 bases, with 8 bases left between them. The CDR3 nucleotides are TGTGCCAGCAGCTTAAGTTCTACCTCCTACGAGCAGTACTTC. The encoded protein is CASSLSSTSYEQYF.

The chain carries TRBV9 and TRBJ1-4; D is unresolved. Trimming removed 0 bases from V and 3 bases from J, with 6 bases in between. Germline V gives CDR1 SGDLS, CDR2 YYNGEE. The CDR3 is 14 residues long. In DNA form, the CDR3 reads TGTGCCAGCAGCGTAGGTCGGGCTAATGAAAAACTGTTTTTT. Amino acids: CASSVGRANEKLFF.

The chain combines TRBV6-1 with TRBJ1-1; 11 bases are a match to TRBD1. The junction had 7 bases not matched to a gene; V was cut back by 4 bases and J by 3 bases. Germline-derived CDR1 and CDR2 are MNHNS and SASEGT. This CDR3 is 16 amino acids long. The CDR3 is CASSGRDRGKDTEAFF. The CDR3 coding sequence is TGTGCCAGCAGTGGCCGGGACAGGGGGAAGGACACTGAAGCTTTCTTT.

This clone was picked up one time. The chain recombines TRBV28 with TRBJ1-5; 9 nucleotides align to TRBD1. The germline V gene encodes CDR1 MDHEN and CDR2 SYDVKM. V shed 2 bases, J shed 4 bases, and the junction held 3 bases outside the gene matches. This CDR3 region has 15 residues. The CDR3 protein is CASSLDRGANQPQHF. The CDR3 DNA reads as TGTGCCAGCAGTTTAGACAGGGGGGCAAATCAGCCCCAGCATTTT.

The CDR3 region is CASRQTEMNTGELFF. CDR3 nucleotides: TGTGCCAGTAGGCAGACAGAGATGAACACCGGGGAGCTGTTTTTT. The chain has TRBV19 and TRBJ2-2, with D possibly TRBD1 on 5 matching bases. Trimming removed 6 bases from V and 1 base from J, with 12 bases in between. The germline CDR1 and CDR2 sequences are LNHDA and SQIVND (reference sequence). CDR3 length equals 15 residues.

Only one count was recorded for this clone. CDR3 residues: CASSTPRTGGAAFF. Written as DNA, the CDR3 is TGTGCCAGCAGTACCCCTCGGACAGGAGGGGCAGCTTTCTTT. The chain couples TRBV28 to TRBJ1-1; TRBD1 aligns across 7 bases. Trimming at V came to 5 bases and at J to 10 bases, leaving 13 bases not matched to a gene. Germline CDR1 and CDR2: MDHEN and SYDVKM. CDR3 length: 14 residues.

This clone was seen more than once but under ten times. This chain joins TRBV23-1 and TRBJ1-5; no reliable D call. TRBV23-1 is reported as an ORF; its role is uncertain. Trimming took 9 bases from V and 6 from J, leaving 15 bases between them. The CDR3 loop spans 13 amino acids. The CDR3 spells CARTWEGIQPQHF. Here the CDR3 DNA reads TGCGCCAGGACGTGGGAGGGAATTCAGCCCCAGCATTTT.

The V call is TRBV5-1, the J call TRBJ2-2; tentative D call: TRBD1 (6 bases). The CDR3 totals 15 residues. In germline, CDR1 is SGHRS, CDR2 YFSETQ. Trimming pared 0 bases from V and 4 bases from J, leaving 10 bases between. As DNA, the CDR3 is TGCGCCAGCAGCTTGGGACAGGCGGGCACCGGGGAGCTGTTTTTT. Translation: CASSLGQAGTGELFF.

This rearrangement joins TRBV5-1 to TRBJ1-4; tentatively, D is TRBD1 (5 bases). V was pared by 4 bases and J by 3 bases, with 7 bases between. The germline gives CDR1 SGHRS, CDR2 YFSETQ. The CDR3 extends over 13 amino acids. This CDR3 is CASSGGSNEKLFF. The CDR3 region has the DNA TGCGCCAGCAGCGGGGGATCTAATGAAAAACTGTTTTTT. Variable domain in full (rest from reference TRBV5-1 and TRBJ1-4): KAGVTQTPRYLIKTRGQQVTLSCSPISGHRSVSWYQQTPGQGLQFLFEYFSETQRNKGNFPGRFSGRQFSNSRSEMNVSTLELGDSALYLCASSGGSNEKLFFGSGTQLSVL.

This chain joins TRBV7-2 and TRBJ2-7; D gene unclear. With 2 bases removed from V and 0 bases from J, the gap between germline ends came to 8 bases. This CDR3 has 14 residues. Germline CDR1 reads SGHTA; CDR2 reads FQGNSA. The CDR3 protein is CASSLSHSSYEQYF. In DNA, the CDR3 is TGTGCCAGCAGCTTATCGCATAGCTCCTACGAGCAGTACTTC.

The CDR3 is CASSLRQGFTDTQYF. Here the CDR3 DNA reads TGTGCCAGTAGTTTAAGACAGGGATTCACAGATACGCAGTATTTT. The chain is built from TRBV19 and TRBJ2-3, with 7 bases matching TRBD1. CDR1 is LNHDA and CDR2 is SQIVND in the germline V gene (reference sequence). Losses at the gene ends were 5 bases for V and 2 bases for J; bases not matched to a gene: 7. The CDR3 loop spans 15 amino acids.

The V call is TRBV5-1, the J call TRBJ2-2; 9 bases align to TRBD2. V lost 1 base and J lost 5; bases outside the gene matches: 3. Per the germline V gene, CDR1 is SGHRS and CDR2 is YFSETQ. The CDR3 is 15 amino acids. Here the CDR3 reads CASSLRLAGTGELFF. The CDR3 coding sequence is TGCGCCAGCAGCTTGAGGCTAGCGGGGACCGGGGAGCTGTTTTTT. Variable domain in full (rest from reference TRBV5-1 and TRBJ2-2): KAGVTQTPRYLIKTRGQQVTLSCSPISGHRSVSWYQQTPGQGLQFLFEYFSETQRNKGNFPGRFSGRQFSNSRSEMNVSTLELGDSALYLCASSLRLAGTGELFFGEGSRLTVL.

The chain has TRBV7-2 and TRBJ1-2; D ambiguous. V was clipped by 0 bases and J by 7 bases, with 12 bases between them. The CDR3 is 14 residues long. Germline CDR1 reads SGHTA; CDR2 reads FQGNSA. CDR3 coding DNA: TGTGCCAGCAGCTTAGCCTCTATAAACAGTGGCTACACCTTC. Amino acid sequence: CASSLASINSGYTF.

This rearrangement joins TRBV29-1 to TRBJ1-2; the match to TRBD1 covers 7 bases. This CDR3 comprises 13 residues. The V segment lost 2 bases and the J segment 3 bases; nucleotides outside the gene matches: 3. CDR1 and CDR2 from the germline V gene are SQVTM and ANQGSEA. The CDR3 coding sequence is TGCAGCGTTGAACCTGACAGGGACTATGGCTACACCTTC. Translated: CSVEPDRDYGYTF.

J is TRBJ1-1 and V is TRBV12-3 or TRBV12-4; D remains unclear. The V end was cut by 6 bases, the J end by 1 base, with 9 bases between. The CDR3 consists of 13 residues. In DNA, the CDR3 is TGTGCCAGCAGGGGCGGAGGGAACACTGAAGCTTTCTTT. This encodes CASRGGGNTEAFF.